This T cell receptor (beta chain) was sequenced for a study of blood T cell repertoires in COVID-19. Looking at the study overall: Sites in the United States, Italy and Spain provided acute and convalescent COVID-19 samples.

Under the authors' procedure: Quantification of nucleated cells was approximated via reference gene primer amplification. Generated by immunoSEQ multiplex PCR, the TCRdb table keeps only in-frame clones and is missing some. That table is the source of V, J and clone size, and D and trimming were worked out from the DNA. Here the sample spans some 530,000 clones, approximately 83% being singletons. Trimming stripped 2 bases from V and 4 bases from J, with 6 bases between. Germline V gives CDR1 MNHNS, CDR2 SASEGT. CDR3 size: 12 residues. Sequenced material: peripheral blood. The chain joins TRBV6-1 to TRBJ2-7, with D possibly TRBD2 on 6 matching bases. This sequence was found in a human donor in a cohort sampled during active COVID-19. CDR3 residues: CASSEREYEQYF. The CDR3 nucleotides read TGTGCCAGCAGTGAACGGGAGTACGAGCAGTACTTC.